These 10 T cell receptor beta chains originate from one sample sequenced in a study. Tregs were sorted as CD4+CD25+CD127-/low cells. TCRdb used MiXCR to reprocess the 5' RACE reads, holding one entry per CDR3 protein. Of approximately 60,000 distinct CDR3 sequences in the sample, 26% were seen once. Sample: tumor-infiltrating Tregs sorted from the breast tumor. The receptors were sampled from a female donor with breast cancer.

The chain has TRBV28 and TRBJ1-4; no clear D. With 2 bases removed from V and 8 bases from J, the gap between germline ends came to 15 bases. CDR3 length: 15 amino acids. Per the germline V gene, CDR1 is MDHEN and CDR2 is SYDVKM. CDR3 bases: TGTGCCAGCAGTTTAGCCGGGCGGAGCTACGAAAAACTGTTTTTT. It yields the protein CASSLAGRSYEKLFF.

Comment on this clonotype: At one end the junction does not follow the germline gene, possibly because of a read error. CDR3 loop: CASSDGGQFEAFF. DNA for the CDR3: TGCGCCAGCAGTGATGGTGGGCAGTTTGAAGCTTTCTTT. V usage is TRBV10-3 and J usage is TRBJ1-1; no firm D call. The CDR3 has 13 amino acids. The germline V gene has CDR1 ENHRY and CDR2 SYGVKD.

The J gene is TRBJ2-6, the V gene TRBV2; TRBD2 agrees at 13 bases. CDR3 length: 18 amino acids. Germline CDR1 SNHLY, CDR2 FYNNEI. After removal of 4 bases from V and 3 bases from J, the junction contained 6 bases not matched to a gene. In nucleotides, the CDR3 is TGTGCCAGCAGTGGACTAGCGGGAGGTGTCGGTGGGGCCAACGTCCTGACTTTC. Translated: CASSGLAGGVGGANVLTF.

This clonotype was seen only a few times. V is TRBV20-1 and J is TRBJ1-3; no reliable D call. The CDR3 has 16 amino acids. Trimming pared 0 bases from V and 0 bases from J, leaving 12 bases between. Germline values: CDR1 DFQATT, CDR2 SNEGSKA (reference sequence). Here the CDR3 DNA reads TGCAGTGCTAGAGACCCGAATGCCGGCTCTGGAAACACCATATATTTT. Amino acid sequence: CSARDPNAGSGNTIYF.

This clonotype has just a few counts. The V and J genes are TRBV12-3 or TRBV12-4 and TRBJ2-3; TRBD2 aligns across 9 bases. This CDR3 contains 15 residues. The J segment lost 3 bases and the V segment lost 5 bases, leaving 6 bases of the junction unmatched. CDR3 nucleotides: TGTGCCAGCAGTCGAACCGGACTAGCGACAGATACGCAGTATTTT. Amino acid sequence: CASSRTGLATDTQYF.

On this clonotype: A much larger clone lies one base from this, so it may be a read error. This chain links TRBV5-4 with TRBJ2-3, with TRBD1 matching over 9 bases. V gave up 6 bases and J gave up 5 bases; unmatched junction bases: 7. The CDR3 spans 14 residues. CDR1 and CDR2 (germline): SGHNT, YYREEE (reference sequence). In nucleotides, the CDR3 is TGTGCCAGCACCAAGGACAGGGGATTAGATACGCAGTATTTT. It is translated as CASTKDRGLDTQYF.

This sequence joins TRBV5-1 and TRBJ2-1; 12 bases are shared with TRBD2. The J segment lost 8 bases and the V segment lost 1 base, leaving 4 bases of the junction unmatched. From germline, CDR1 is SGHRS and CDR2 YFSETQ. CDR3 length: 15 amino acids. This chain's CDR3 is CASSLRLAGEDEQFF. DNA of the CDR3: TGCGCCAGCAGCTTGAGACTAGCGGGAGAAGATGAGCAGTTCTTC.

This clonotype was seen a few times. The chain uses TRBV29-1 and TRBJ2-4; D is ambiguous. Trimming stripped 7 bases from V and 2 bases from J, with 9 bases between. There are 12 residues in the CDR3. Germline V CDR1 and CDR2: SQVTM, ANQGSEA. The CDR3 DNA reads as TGCAGCGCAAAGGCATCCAAAAACATTCAGTACTTC. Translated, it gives CSAKASKNIQYF.

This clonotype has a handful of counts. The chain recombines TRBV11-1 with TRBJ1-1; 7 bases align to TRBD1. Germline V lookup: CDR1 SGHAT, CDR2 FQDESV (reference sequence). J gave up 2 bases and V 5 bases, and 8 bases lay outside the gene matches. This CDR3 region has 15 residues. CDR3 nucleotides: TGTGCCAGCAGCCCGGACAGGACCCAAAACACTGAAGCTTTCTTT. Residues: CASSPDRTQNTEAFF.

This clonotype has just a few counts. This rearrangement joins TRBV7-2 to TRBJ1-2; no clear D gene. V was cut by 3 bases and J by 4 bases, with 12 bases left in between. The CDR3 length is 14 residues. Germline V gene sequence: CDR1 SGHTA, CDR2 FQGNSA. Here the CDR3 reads CASSFPQWPYGYTF. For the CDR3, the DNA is TGTGCCAGCAGCTTTCCGCAGTGGCCCTATGGCTACACCTTC. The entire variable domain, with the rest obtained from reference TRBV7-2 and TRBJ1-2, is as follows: GAGVSQSPSNKVTEKGKDVELRCDPISGHTALYWYRQSLGQGLEFLIYFQGNSAPDKSGLPSDRFSAERTGGSVSTLTIQRTQQEDSAVYLCASSFPQWPYGYTFGSGTRLTVV.